This TCR beta chain was found in a study of PD-1 blockade in mismatch repair-deficient tumors (TCRdb year 2017). Notes on the research overall: Between September 2013 and late 2016, 86 consecutive patients with over ten mismatch repair-deficient cancer types, all previously treated and progressing, were enrolled in the trial. Deep sequencing of TCR CDR3 regions was used to track tumor-associated T cell clones in peripheral blood of patients responding to PD-1 blockade. Overall study results and their limits: After pembrolizumab, tumor-resident clones, which were often undetectable in blood before treatment, expanded rapidly and then contracted, generally ahead of radiologic responses.

Notes on this clone: Its binding antigen is unknown. No base qualities exist here, and no much larger clone lies one base off it.

Mismatch repair deficiency was established in every enrolled patient by polymerase chain reaction or immunohistochemistry. Three patients who responded to pembrolizumab therapy underwent TCR sequencing. The phase II trial prospectively evaluated PD-1 blockade with pembrolizumab in advanced mismatch repair-deficient cancers, independent of tissue of origin. Serial peripheral blood T cell samples were collected before and at multiple times after starting PD-1 blockade. Blood sampling time points were reported as weeks after the first dose of pembrolizumab. V lost 5 bases and J lost 8 bases; the stretch between them is 22 bases long. The CDR3 covers 16 residues, taking in both the cysteine and the phenylalanine. The sequence is cut down to CDR3 DNA, 48 bases in frame from base 1. CDR1 and CDR2, looked up from the germline V gene, are SGHAT and FQNNGV. Libraries were built with the immunoSEQ multiplex PCR assay. The table comes from immuneACCESS by way of TCRdb, which keeps in-frame sequences with V and J called. Part of the clones is missing from these tables; in studies checked, under half for an unresolved V gene and the rest for unknown reasons. Across this sample there are around 18,000 clones, with 84% seen only once. Under 2% of the sample rests with the top ten.

The sequence was collected from an adult with mismatch repair-deficient cancer. The sequence joins TRBV11-2 to TRBJ2-1; the D segment could be TRBD2, given 5 matching bases. This sample comprised PBMCs, obtained about 22 weeks after starting pembrolizumab. The DNA sequence is TGTGCCAGCAGCCCCCACCGTACGGCCGGGATGGATGAGCAGTTCTTC. Its translation is CASSPHRTAGMDEQFF.